Listed here are 14 T cell receptor beta chains from one sample, sequenced in a study of shared clonotypes between healthy human individuals. The method was immunoSEQ multiplex PCR; TCRdb's version includes in-frame clones alone and lacks a portion of them. Of about 980,000 clones listed, approximately 80% are singletons. The sample was memory CD4+ T cells sorted from blood. Subset: CD45RA-negative fraction. These TCRs come from a man in his late teens or twenties in good health.

V is TRBV5-4 and J is TRBJ2-7; TRBD1 is a possible D gene (6 bases). Per germline, CDR1 SGHNT and CDR2 YYREEE (reference sequence). The CDR3 length is 13 residues. V lost 7 bases to trimming and J lost 4 bases, with 15 bases between them. CDR3 residues: CASSPSGTYEQYF. CDR3 coding DNA: TGTGCCAGCTCTCCTTCGGGGACATACGAGCAGTACTTC.

The chain joins TRBV5-5 to TRBJ1-6; D not resolved. V was shortened by 0 bases and J by 9 bases, with 10 bases between the two germline ends. This CDR3 region has 14 residues. Germline assignment: CDR1 SGHKS and CDR2 YYEKEE (reference sequence). The DNA for the CDR3 is TGTGCCAGCAGCTTGGAAGCTGATGGTTCACCCCTCCACTTT. Amino acid sequence: CASSLEADGSPLHF.

This rearrangement joins TRBV10-1 to TRBJ2-2; TRBD2 is a possible D gene (6 bases). Looked up from germline, CDR1 is WNHNN and CDR2 is SYGVQD (reference sequence). The CDR3 spans 14 residues. Trimming stripped 6 bases from V and 4 bases from J, with 12 bases between. This CDR3 is CASSRAGGTGELFF. The CDR3 bases are TGCGCCAGCAGCCGAGCCGGGGGCACCGGGGAGCTGTTTTTT.

This clone is a singleton in its sample. V usage is TRBV30 and J usage is TRBJ2-7, with 10 positions matching TRBD1. Germline CDR1 is GTSNPN and CDR2 is SVGIG (reference sequence). V lost 3 bases, J lost 2 bases, and 7 bases stayed unmatched. The CDR3 consists of 15 residues. This CDR3 reads CAWSPRTGGPYEQYF. CDR3 DNA: TGTGCCTGGAGCCCCAGGACAGGGGGACCCTACGAGCAGTACTTC.

The chain recombines TRBV18 with TRBJ1-3, with 11 bases matching TRBD1. The CDR3 has 19 amino acids. The germline CDR1 and CDR2 sequences are KGHSH and LQKENI. V lost 0 bases and J lost 2; bases outside the gene matches: 9. The CDR3 coding sequence is TGTGCCAGCTCACCACCCCGGGACAGGGGGGGACCTCCTGGAAACACCATATATTTT. It translates to CASSPPRDRGGPPGNTIYF.

A few counts support this clone. Written as DNA, the CDR3 is TGTGCCAGCTCACCTATGGTTCTCGGGGAGCTGTTTTTT. The encoded protein is CASSPMVLGELFF. This chain connects TRBV18 to TRBJ2-2, with D unresolved. Germline values: CDR1 KGHSH, CDR2 LQKENI. The CDR3 has 13 residues. Trimming took 3 bases from V and 7 from J, leaving 9 bases between them.

The gene calls are TRBV4-2 and TRBJ1-2; tentatively, D is TRBD1 (5 bases). Looked up from germline, CDR1 is LGHNA and CDR2 is YNFKEQ. This CDR3 spans 14 amino acids. Trimming removed 4 bases at V and 4 bases at J, with 13 bases between. The CDR3 bases are TGTGCCAGCAGCCCTCAAGGGGAGACCTATGGCTACACCTTC. Translated, it gives CASSPQGETYGYTF.

V usage is TRBV11-2 and J usage is TRBJ2-7; the D gene is possibly TRBD2 (6 bases). This CDR3 has 14 amino acids. With 4 bases removed from V and 3 bases from J, the gap between germline ends came to 13 bases. CDR1 and CDR2 from the germline V gene are SGHAT and FQNNGV. Here the CDR3 reads CASSWGVTGYEQYF. Here the CDR3 DNA reads TGTGCCAGCAGCTGGGGGGTTACGGGCTACGAGCAGTACTTC.

The chain couples TRBV15 to TRBJ2-7, with a tentative D call TRBD1 (7 bases). Trimming stripped 0 bases from V and 5 bases from J, with 14 bases between. CDR3 length: 15 residues. Germline values: CDR1 LNHNV, CDR2 YYDKDF (reference sequence). CDR3 region: CATSRDGRGDNEQYF. In DNA, the CDR3 is TGTGCCACCAGCAGAGATGGCAGGGGGGATAACGAGCAGTACTTC.

This clone was detected only a few times. This chain joins TRBV9 and TRBJ2-5; D possibly corresponds to TRBD2 (5 bases). Germline values: CDR1 SGDLS, CDR2 YYNGEE. The germline V and J ends were trimmed by 0 bases and 4 bases, with 13 bases remaining between them. The CDR3 is made up of 15 amino acids. CDR3 nucleotides: TGTGCCAGCAGCGTAGATGACTATATAGTAGAGACCCAGTACTTC. It yields the protein CASSVDDYIVETQYF.

The V gene is TRBV5-1, the J gene TRBJ2-3; D may be TRBD2 (6 bases). Germline lookup yields CDR1 SGHRS and CDR2 YFSETQ. The CDR3 extends over 17 amino acids. Trimming removed 0 bases from V and 0 bases from J, with 14 bases in between. The CDR3 region is CASSLAGGAASTDTQYF. The CDR3 nucleotides read TGCGCCAGCAGCTTGGCCGGAGGGGCCGCTAGCACAGATACGCAGTATTTT.

This clone appeared a few times. Other DNA sequences in the sample encode the same CDR3. The chain carries TRBV18 and TRBJ1-2; D is possibly TRBD1 (5 bases). Trimming took off 3 bases at V and 8 bases at J, with 13 bases between the two ends. The V gene's germline CDR1 is KGHSH and CDR2 LQKENI. This CDR3 has 13 residues. The CDR3 DNA is TGTGCCAGCTCACCTTCGGACACTCGGGGCTACACCTTC. It yields the protein CASSPSDTRGYTF.

This sequence joins TRBV2 and TRBJ1-2; D call uncertain. This CDR3 region has 15 residues. The V end was cut by 3 bases, the J end by 6 bases, with 17 bases between. Germline CDR1 SNHLY, CDR2 FYNNEI. CDR3 protein: CASSELGSRSNGYTF. The DNA for the CDR3 is TGTGCCAGCAGTGAGCTCGGGTCTAGGTCTAATGGCTACACCTTC.

The table lists this clone with a count of one. The chain has TRBV5-4 and TRBJ1-2, with no clear D. The CDR3 consists of 14 residues. Germline lookup yields CDR1 SGHNT and CDR2 YYREEE (reference sequence). V was clipped by 4 bases and J by 1 base, with 11 bases between them. This chain's CDR3 is CASSPPNDNYGYTF. DNA of the CDR3: TGTGCCAGCAGCCCGCCGAATGATAACTATGGCTACACCTTC. The full variable domain, in which reference TRBV5-4 and TRBJ1-2 provide the parts outside the CDR3, is ETGVTQSPTHLIKTRGQQVTLRCSSQSGHNTVSWYQQALGQGPQFIFQYYREEENGRGNFPPRFSGLQFPNYSSELNVNALELDDSALYLCASSPPNDNYGYTFGSGTRLTVV.